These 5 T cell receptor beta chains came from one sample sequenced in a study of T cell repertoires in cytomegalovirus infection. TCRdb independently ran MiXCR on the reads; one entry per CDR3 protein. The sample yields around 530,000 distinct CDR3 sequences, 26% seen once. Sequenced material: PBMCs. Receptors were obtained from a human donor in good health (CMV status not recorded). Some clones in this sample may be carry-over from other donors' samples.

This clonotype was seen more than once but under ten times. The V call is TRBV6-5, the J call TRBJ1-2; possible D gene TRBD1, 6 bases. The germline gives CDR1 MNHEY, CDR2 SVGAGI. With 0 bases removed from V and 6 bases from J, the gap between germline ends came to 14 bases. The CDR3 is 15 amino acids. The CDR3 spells CASSYSSQGVHGYTF. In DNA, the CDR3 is TGTGCCAGCAGTTACTCCTCACAGGGAGTACATGGCTACACCTTC.

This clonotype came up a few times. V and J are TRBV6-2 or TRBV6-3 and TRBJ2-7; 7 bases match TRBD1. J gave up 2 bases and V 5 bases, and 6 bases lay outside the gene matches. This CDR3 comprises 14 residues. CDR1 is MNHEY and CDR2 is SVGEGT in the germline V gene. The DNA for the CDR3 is TGTGCCAGCAGTCGCGACAGGGTGACCTACGAGCAGTACGTC. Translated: CASSRDRVTYEQYV.

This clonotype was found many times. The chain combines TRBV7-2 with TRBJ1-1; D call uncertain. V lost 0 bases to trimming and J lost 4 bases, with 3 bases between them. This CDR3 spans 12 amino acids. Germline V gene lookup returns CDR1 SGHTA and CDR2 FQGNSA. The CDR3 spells CASSLASTEAFF. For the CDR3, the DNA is TGTGCCAGCAGCTTAGCGTCCACTGAAGCTTTCTTT.

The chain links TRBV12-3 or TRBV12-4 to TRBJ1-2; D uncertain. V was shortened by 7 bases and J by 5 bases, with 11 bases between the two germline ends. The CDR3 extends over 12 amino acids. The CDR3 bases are TGTGCCAGCACCCGAACCGTGTATGGCTACACCTTC. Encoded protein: CASTRTVYGYTF.

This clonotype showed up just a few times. As DNA, the CDR3 is TGCGCCAGCAGCGCGGGACAGTTGAACACTGAAGCTTTCTTT. This gives the protein CASSAGQLNTEAFF. The chain has TRBV5-1 and TRBJ1-1; 7 bases line up with TRBD1. V was pared by 4 bases and J by 0 bases, with 3 bases of the junction left unmatched. Germline V lookup: CDR1 SGHRS, CDR2 YFSETQ. This CDR3 has 14 residues.